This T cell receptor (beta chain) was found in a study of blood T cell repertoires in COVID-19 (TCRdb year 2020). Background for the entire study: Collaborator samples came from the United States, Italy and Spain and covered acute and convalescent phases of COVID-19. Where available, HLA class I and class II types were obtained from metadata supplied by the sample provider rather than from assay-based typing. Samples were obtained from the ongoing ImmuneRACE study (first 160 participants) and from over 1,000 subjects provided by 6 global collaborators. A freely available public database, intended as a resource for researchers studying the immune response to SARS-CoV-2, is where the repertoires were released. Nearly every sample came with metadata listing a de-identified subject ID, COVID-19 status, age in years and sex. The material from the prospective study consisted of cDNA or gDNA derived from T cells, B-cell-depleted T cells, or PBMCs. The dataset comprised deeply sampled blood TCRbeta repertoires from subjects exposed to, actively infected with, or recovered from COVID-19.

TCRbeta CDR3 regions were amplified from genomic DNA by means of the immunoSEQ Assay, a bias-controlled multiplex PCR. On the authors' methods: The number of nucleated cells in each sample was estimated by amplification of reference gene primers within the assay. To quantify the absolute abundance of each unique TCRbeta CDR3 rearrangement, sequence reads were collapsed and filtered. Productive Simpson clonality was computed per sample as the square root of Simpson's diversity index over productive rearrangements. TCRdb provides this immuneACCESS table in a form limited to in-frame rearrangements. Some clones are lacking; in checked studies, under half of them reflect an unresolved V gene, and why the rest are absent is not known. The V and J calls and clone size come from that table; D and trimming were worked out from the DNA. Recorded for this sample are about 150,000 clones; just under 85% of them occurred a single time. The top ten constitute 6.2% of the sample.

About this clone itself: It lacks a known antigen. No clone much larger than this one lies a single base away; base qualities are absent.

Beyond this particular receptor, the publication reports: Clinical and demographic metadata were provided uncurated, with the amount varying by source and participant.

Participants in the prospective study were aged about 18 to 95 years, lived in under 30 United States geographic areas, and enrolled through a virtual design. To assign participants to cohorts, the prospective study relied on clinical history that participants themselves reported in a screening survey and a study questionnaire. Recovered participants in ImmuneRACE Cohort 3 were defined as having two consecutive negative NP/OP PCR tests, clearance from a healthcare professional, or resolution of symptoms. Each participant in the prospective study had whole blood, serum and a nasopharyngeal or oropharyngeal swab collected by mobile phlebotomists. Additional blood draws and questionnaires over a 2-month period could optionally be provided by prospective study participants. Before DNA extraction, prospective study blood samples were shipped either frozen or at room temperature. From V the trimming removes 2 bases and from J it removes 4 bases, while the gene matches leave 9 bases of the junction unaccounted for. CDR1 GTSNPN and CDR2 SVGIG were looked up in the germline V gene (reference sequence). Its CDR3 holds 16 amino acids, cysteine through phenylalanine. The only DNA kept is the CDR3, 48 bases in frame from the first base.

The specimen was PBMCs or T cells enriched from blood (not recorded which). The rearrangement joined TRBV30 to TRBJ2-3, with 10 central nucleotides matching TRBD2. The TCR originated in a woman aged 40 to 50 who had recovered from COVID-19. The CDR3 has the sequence CAWSNPLAGEADTQYF. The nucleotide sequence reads TGTGCCTGGAGTAACCCTCTAGCGGGAGAAGCAGATACGCAGTATTTT.